The T cell receptor (beta chain) under discussion was sequenced for a study of T cells in localized non-small cell lung cancer. Study results and limitations: Because sequencing included only one region (of the tumor), heterogeneity remains possible.

Clones were read by immunoSEQ multiplex PCR, and TCRdb kept only the in-frame ones, dropping some. Seen here are about 1,000 clones, about 22% observed once, and the top ten hold 13% to 15%. CDR1 LNHDA and CDR2 SQIVND come from the germline V gene (reference sequence). This CDR3 is built from 15 residues. J gave up 7 bases and V 1 base, and 6 bases lay outside the gene matches. In the case of this clone: What it binds is unknown.

Sequenced material: normal lung tissue next to the tumor, taken before any cancer treatment. The receptor was derived from a woman aged 40-70 years with stage I lung adenocarcinoma. This sequence joins TRBV19 and TRBJ1-5; 8 nucleotides match TRBD1. The CDR3 nucleotides are TGTGCCAGTAGTATAGGGACAGGGAGATTGCAGCCCCAGCATTTT. Protein product: CASSIGTGRLQPQHF.